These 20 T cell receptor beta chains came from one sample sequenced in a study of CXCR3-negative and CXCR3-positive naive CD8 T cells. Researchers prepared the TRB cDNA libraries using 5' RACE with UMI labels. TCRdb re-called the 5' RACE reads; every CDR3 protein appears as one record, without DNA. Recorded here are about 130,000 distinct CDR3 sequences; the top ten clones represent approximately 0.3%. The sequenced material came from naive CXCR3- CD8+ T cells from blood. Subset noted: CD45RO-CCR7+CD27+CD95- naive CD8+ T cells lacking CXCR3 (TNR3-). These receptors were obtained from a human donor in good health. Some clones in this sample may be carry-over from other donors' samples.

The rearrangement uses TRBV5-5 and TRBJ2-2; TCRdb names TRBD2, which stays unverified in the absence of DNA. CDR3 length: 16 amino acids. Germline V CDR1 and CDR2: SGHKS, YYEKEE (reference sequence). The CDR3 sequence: CASSGLAGANTGELFF.

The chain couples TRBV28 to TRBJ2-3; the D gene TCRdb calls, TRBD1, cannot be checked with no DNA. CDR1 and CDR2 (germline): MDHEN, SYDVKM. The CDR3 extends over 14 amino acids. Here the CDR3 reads CASTPGASTDTQYF.

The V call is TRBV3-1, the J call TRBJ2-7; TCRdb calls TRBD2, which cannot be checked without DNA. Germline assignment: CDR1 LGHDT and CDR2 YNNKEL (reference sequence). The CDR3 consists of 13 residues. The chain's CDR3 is CASRGGNSYEQYF.

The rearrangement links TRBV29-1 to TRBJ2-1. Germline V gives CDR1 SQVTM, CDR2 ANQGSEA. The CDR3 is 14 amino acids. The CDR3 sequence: CSVEDRIINNEQFF.

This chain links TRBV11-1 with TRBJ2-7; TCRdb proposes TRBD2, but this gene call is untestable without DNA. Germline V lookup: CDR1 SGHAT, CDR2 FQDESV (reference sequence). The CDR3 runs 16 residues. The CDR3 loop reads CASSLAWTSGIDEQYF.

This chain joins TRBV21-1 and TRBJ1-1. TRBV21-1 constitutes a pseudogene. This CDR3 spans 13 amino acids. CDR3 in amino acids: CASEADTLVGAFF.

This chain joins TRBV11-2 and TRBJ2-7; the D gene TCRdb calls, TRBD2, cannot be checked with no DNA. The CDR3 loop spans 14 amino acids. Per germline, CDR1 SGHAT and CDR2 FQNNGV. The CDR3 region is CASSSGLNPYEQYF.

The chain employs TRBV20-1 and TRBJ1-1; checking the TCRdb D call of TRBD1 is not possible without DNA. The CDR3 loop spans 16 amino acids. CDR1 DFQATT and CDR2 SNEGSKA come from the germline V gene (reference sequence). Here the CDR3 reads CSARDLQGALVTEAFF.

The CDR3 region is CASGLADSNYGYTF. The chain combines TRBV13 with TRBJ1-2. Germline-derived CDR1 and CDR2 are PRHDT and FYEKMQ (reference sequence). The CDR3 consists of 14 residues.

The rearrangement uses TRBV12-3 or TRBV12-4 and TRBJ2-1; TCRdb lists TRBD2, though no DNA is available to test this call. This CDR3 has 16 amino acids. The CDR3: CASRTPPVVGDNEQFF.

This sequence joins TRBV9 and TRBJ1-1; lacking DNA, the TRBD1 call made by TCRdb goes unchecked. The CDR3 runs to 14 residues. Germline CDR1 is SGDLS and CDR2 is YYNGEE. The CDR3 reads CASSVGQGDTEAFF.

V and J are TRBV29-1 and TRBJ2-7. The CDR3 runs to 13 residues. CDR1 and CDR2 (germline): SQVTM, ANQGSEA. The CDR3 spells CSVEGGYSYEQYF.

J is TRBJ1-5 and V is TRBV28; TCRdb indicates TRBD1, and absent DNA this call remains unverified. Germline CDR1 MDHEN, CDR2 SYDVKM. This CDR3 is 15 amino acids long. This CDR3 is CASSFRQGPNQPQHF.

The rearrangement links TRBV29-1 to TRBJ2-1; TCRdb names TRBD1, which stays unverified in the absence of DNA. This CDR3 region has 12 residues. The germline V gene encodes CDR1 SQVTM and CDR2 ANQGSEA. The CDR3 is CSVRIQGAEQFF.

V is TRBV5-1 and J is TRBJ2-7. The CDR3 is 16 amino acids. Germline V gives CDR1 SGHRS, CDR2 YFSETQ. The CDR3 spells CASSLEPTYLSYEQYF. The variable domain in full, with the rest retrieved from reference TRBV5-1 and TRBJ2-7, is KAGVTQTPRYLIKTRGQQVTLSCSPISGHRSVSWYQQTPGQGLQFLFEYFSETQRNKGNFPGRFSGRQFSNSRSEMNVSTLELGDSALYLCASSLEPTYLSYEQYFGPGTRLTVT.

CDR3 protein: CAASSPERPETQYF. This chain joins TRBV7-9 and TRBJ2-5; TCRdb's D call of TRBD2 is untestable without DNA. The length of the CDR3 is 14 residues. The germline V gene encodes CDR1 SEHNR and CDR2 FQNEAQ (reference sequence).

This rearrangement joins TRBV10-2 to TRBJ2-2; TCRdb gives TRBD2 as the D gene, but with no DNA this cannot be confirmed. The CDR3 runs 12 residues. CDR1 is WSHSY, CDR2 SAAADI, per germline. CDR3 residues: CASSGLAGVLFF.

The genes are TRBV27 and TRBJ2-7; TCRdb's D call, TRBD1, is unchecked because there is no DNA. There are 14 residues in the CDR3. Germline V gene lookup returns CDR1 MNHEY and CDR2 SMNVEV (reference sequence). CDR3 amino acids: CASSLSGAGYEQYF.

The CDR3 sequence: CASRGTGYTEAFF. The chain combines TRBV25-1 with TRBJ1-1; the D call of TRBD1 rests on TCRdb alone, since no DNA is present to check it. The CDR3 has 13 amino acids. The germline CDR1 and CDR2 sequences are MGHDK and SYGVNS.

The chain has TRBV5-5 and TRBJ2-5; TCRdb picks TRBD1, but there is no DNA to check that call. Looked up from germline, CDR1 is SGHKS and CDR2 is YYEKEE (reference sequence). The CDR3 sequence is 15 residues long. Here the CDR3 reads CASSLGTGAGETQYF.